This TCR beta chain derives from a study of T cells in Graves' hyperthyroidism and ophthalmopathy. Study results and caveats: Ophthalmopathy got predicted by the model a median around six months before its onset. Most clonotypes expanded in the thyroid (above 0.001) were also present in blood.

The germline V gene has CDR1 KGHSH and CDR2 LQKENI. This CDR3 region has 15 residues. Trimming removed 3 bases at V and 8 bases at J, with 19 bases between. Details on this clonotype: What it binds is unknown.

RNA transcripts yielded amplified TCR beta CDR3 regions. HTBI primers were used for first-round RT-PCR of the TCR CDR3. TCRdb ran MiXCR on the multiplex PCR reads and lists one entry per CDR3 protein. This table holds about 290,000 distinct CDR3 sequences, about 15% found once. Hyperthyroidism was newly diagnosed in patients aged 18 to 65 (duration under 2 months). Fresh peripheral blood, roughly 9.3 ml, was the source of the PBMCs. The sequence derives from a man aged 25-45 years with Graves' hyperthyroidism. Sequencing was performed on blood. V gene TRBV18 combines with J gene TRBJ1-1; D unclear. The CDR3 sequence: CASSPQSLGHPEAFF. The CDR3 DNA sequence: TGTGCCAGCTCACCCCAATCGCTAGGCCATCCCGAAGCTTTCTTT.